These 30 T cell receptor beta chains came from one sample sequenced in a study of beta chain features in type 1 diabetes. Sequenced material consisted of expressed TCRB transcripts (all of the isolated RNA was reverse transcribed). This table comes from immunoSEQ multiplex PCR, and its TCRdb copy is limited to in-frame clones, with some not included. The sample consists of 250,000 or so clones, roughly 70% of them appearing once. Sequences were obtained from naive CD4+ T cells from blood. These TCRs come from a man in his thirties or forties in good health.

This chain links TRBV2 with TRBJ2-4; maybe TRBD1 (5 bases). The CDR3 is 12 amino acids. The germline V gene encodes CDR1 SNHLY and CDR2 FYNNEI. V lost 7 bases and J 9 bases, leaving 13 bases between the germline ends. The CDR3 loop reads CASTLERGIQYF. In DNA form, the CDR3 reads TGTGCCAGCACTCTTGAAAGGGGCATTCAGTACTTC.

This sequence joins TRBV6-6 and TRBJ1-1; D might be TRBD1 (5 bases). Germline V gives CDR1 MNHNY, CDR2 SVGAGI (reference sequence). V lost 5 bases and J 0 bases, leaving 7 bases between the germline ends. The CDR3 covers 13 residues. CDR3 nucleotide sequence: TGTGCCAGCAGTAAGGGGTTGAACACTGAAGCTTTCTTT. It translates to CASSKGLNTEAFF.

The V gene is TRBV18, the J gene TRBJ2-7, with 8 bases that match TRBD1. The CDR3 spans 15 residues. Trimming removed 4 bases from V and 2 bases from J; junction bases left unmatched: 7. CDR1 is KGHSH, CDR2 LQKENI, per germline. CDR3 sequence reads: CASSHGQGSTYEQYF. The CDR3 bases are TGTGCCAGCTCACACGGACAGGGTAGCACCTACGAGCAGTACTTC.

This rearrangement joins TRBV25-1 to TRBJ2-7; D is unresolved. CDR1 and CDR2 (germline): MGHDK, SYGVNS. There are 12 residues in the CDR3. Trimming removed 3 bases from V and 3 bases from J, with 6 bases in between. CDR3 coding DNA: TGTGCCAGCAGTGATGTAGGCTACGAGCAGTACTTC. Its translation: CASSDVGYEQYF.

In DNA form, the CDR3 reads TGTGCCTGGAGTCCAGGGACTAGCGGGAGTATTCATGAGCAGTTCTTC. Protein product: CAWSPGTSGSIHEQFF. This chain uses TRBV30 with TRBJ2-1; 14 nucleotides align to TRBD2. The CDR3 consists of 16 residues. Germline assignment: CDR1 GTSNPN and CDR2 SVGIG (reference sequence). V trimming: 2 bases; J trimming: 8 bases; junction bases outside the gene matches: 8.

The genes are TRBV28 and TRBJ2-3; 9 nucleotides align to TRBD2. This CDR3 is 15 amino acids long. Germline CDR1 MDHEN, CDR2 SYDVKM. J lost 0 bases, V lost 8 bases, and 6 bases had no gene match. The chain's CDR3 is CASFISGGSTDTQYF. CDR3 nucleotides: TGTGCCAGCTTTATTAGCGGGGGTAGCACAGATACGCAGTATTTT.

Only one count was recorded for this clone. The chain uses TRBV19 and TRBJ2-4, with TRBD2 as a possible D gene (6 bases). V dropped 2 bases and J dropped 2 bases, with 19 bases sitting between them. Germline CDR1 and CDR2: LNHDA and SQIVND (reference sequence). CDR3 length: 18 amino acids. CDR3 residues: CASSIRRVTEGTKNIQYF. CDR3 coding DNA: TGTGCCAGTAGTATACGGAGGGTCACGGAGGGGACCAAAAACATTCAGTACTTC.

The V gene is TRBV14, the J gene TRBJ2-7; TRBD2 matches 11 bases. Germline V gene data show CDR1 as SGHDN and CDR2 as FVKESK. The CDR3 contains 17 residues. Trimming at V came to 1 base and at J to 2 bases, leaving 7 bases not matched to a gene. In DNA, the CDR3 is TGTGCCAGCAGCCAAGGGCTAGCGGGGGGCCGGACCTACGAGCAGTACTTC. Protein product: CASSQGLAGGRTYEQYF.

This clone was detected only once. Other DNA sequences in this sample translate to the same CDR3. The chain is built from TRBV5-1 and TRBJ2-7; no clear D. V gave up 0 bases and J gave up 3 bases, with 1 base separating them. CDR1 is SGHRS, CDR2 YFSETQ, per germline. CDR3 length equals 11 residues. The CDR3 sequence: CASSLGYEQYF. The CDR3 bases are TGCGCCAGCAGCTTGGGCTACGAGCAGTACTTC.

This clone was observed a handful of times. This chain links TRBV2 with TRBJ2-5, with D hard to call. The V end lost 7 bases, the J end lost 0 bases, and 6 bases lay between the germline ends. The CDR3 is 12 residues long. Per the germline V gene, CDR1 is SNHLY and CDR2 is FYNNEI. CDR3 in DNA: TGTGCCAGCACAGACTACCAAGAGACCCAGTACTTC. It translates to CASTDYQETQYF.

The chain links TRBV5-6 to TRBJ2-1; D call uncertain. Germline V gives CDR1 SGHDT, CDR2 YYEEEE. Deletions cut 0 bases from V and 2 bases from J, with 6 bases between. The CDR3 sequence is 14 residues long. In nucleotides, the CDR3 is TGTGCCAGCAGCTTGGAGGCCGCCTACAATGAGCAGTTCTTC. Encoded protein: CASSLEAAYNEQFF.

This chain connects TRBV29-1 to TRBJ2-5; a weak D match, TRBD1 (5 bases). With 6 bases removed from V and 5 bases from J, the gap between germline ends came to 10 bases. The CDR3 spans 11 residues. Looked up from germline, CDR1 is SQVTM and CDR2 is ANQGSEA. The CDR3, as DNA: TGCAGCGTCAAGAACAGGGAGACCCAGTACTTC. This sequence encodes CSVKNRETQYF.

The chain has TRBV7-9 and TRBJ1-6, with D perhaps TRBD1 (5 bases). V shed 5 bases and J shed 5 bases, with 13 bases lying between them. From germline, CDR1 is SEHNR and CDR2 FQNEAQ (reference sequence). CDR3 length equals 15 residues. The DNA of the CDR3 is TGTGCCAGCAGCCTTGGGGGGGTTGATAATTCACCCCTCCACTTT. Amino acid sequence: CASSLGGVDNSPLHF.

The V gene is TRBV14, the J gene TRBJ2-1; D gene ambiguous. CDR3 length: 12 residues. Between the trimmed V and J ends, which lost 0 bases and 9 bases, there was a span of 6 bases. From germline, CDR1 is SGHDN and CDR2 FVKESK. CDR3 DNA: TGTGCCAGCAGCCAAGATTGGGGTGAGCAGTTCTTC. Protein product: CASSQDWGEQFF. The full variable domain, its missing parts supplied by reference TRBV14 and TRBJ2-1, is EAGVTQFPSHSVIEKGQTVTLRCDPISGHDNLYWYRRVMGKEIKFLLHFVKESKQDESGMPNNRFLAERTGGTYSTLKVQPAELEDSGVYFCASSQDWGEQFFGPGTRLTVL.

The genes are TRBV30 and TRBJ2-2; D is perhaps TRBD2 (6 bases). V was cut by 3 bases and J by 4 bases, with 15 bases left in between. This CDR3 spans 15 amino acids. Germline CDR1 GTSNPN, CDR2 SVGIG (reference sequence). The CDR3 DNA follows: TGTGCCTGGAGCGCCTCGGGACTCGGCACCGGGGAGCTGTTTTTT. Its translation is CAWSASGLGTGELFF. Variable domain in full (rest from reference TRBV30 and TRBJ2-2): SQTIHQWPATLVQPVGSPLSLECTVEGTSNPNLYWYRQAAGRGLQLLFYSVGIGQISSEVPQNLSASRPQDRQFILSSKKLLLSDSGFYLCAWSASGLGTGELFFGEGSRLTVL.

V is TRBV9 and J is TRBJ2-1; D might be TRBD2 (6 bases). Trimming removed 0 bases from V and 5 bases from J, with 18 bases in between. The CDR3 spans 17 residues. Germline V lookup: CDR1 SGDLS, CDR2 YYNGEE. The chain's CDR3 is CASSVEFRSPGDNEQFF. CDR3 DNA sequence: TGTGCCAGCAGCGTAGAATTTCGGTCCCCGGGAGACAATGAGCAGTTCTTC.

V and J are TRBV7-2 and TRBJ2-5; D gene ambiguous. The CDR3 has 15 residues. Germline V gene data show CDR1 as SGHTA and CDR2 as FQGNSA. Trimming removed 2 bases from V and 7 bases from J, with 17 bases in between. For the CDR3, the DNA is TGTGCCAGCAGCTTAATAATCCGTGTCGATGCGACCCAGTACTTC. Its protein product is CASSLIIRVDATQYF.

This sequence joins TRBV29-1 and TRBJ2-2; 9 bases align to TRBD1. The J segment lost 6 bases and the V segment lost 4 bases, leaving 9 bases of the junction unmatched. The CDR3 consists of 15 residues. Germline values: CDR1 SQVTM, CDR2 ANQGSEA. The CDR3 loop is CSVGLTGTGPGELFF. The DNA of the CDR3 is TGCAGCGTTGGGTTAACCGGGACAGGGCCCGGGGAGCTGTTTTTT.

The CDR3 is CAWSVIKGDYTF. DNA for the CDR3: TGTGCCTGGAGTGTAATTAAGGGGGACTACACCTTC. The chain uses TRBV30 and TRBJ1-2, with D maybe TRBD1 (6 bases). Trimming pared 0 bases from V and 10 bases from J, leaving 12 bases between. Germline CDR1 reads GTSNPN; CDR2 reads SVGIG (reference sequence). This CDR3 spans 12 amino acids.

This clone was seen a handful of times. The V and J genes are TRBV7-2 and TRBJ2-7, with D unresolved. Germline loops: CDR1 SGHTA, CDR2 FQGNSA. V shed 3 bases and J shed 3 bases, with 3 bases lying between them. The CDR3 covers 11 residues. CDR3 DNA: TGTGCCAGCAGCTTCTACTACGAGCAGTACTTC. It translates to CASSFYYEQYF.

The chain combines TRBV29-1 with TRBJ2-5, with D possibly TRBD2 on 6 matching bases. The germline V and J ends were trimmed by 7 bases and 5 bases, with 17 bases remaining between them. Germline V gene lookup returns CDR1 SQVTM and CDR2 ANQGSEA. This CDR3 has 13 amino acids. Written as DNA, the CDR3 is TGCAGCGCGCGGGACTCCGAACGGGAGACCCAGTACTTC. This translates into CSARDSERETQYF.

The V gene is TRBV29-1, the J gene TRBJ2-1, with TRBD1 identical over 8 bases. Per germline, CDR1 SQVTM and CDR2 ANQGSEA. There are 14 residues in the CDR3. J was trimmed by 4 bases and V by 3 bases; bases with no gene match: 5. DNA for the CDR3: TGCAGCGTTGATTATGGACAGGGTTACAATGAGCAGTTCTTC. Its protein is CSVDYGQGYNEQFF.

About this clone: In the same sample, other DNA sequences code for this CDR3. The chain carries TRBV2 and TRBJ2-4; D remains ambiguous. This CDR3 has 15 residues. V lost 3 bases, J lost 0 bases, and 9 bases lay in between. CDR1 is SNHLY and CDR2 is FYNNEI in the germline V gene. This CDR3 reads CASSERRLAKNIQYF. As DNA, the CDR3 is TGTGCCAGCAGTGAGAGGAGATTAGCCAAAAACATTCAGTACTTC.

The table lists this clone with a few counts. This specimen includes other DNA sequences encoding the same CDR3. CDR3 bases: TGTGCCAGCAGCGGGTCTGGAAACACCATATATTTT. Its translation: CASSGSGNTIYF. The rearrangement links TRBV9 to TRBJ1-3; D remains ambiguous. This CDR3 spans 12 amino acids. V was shortened by 3 bases and J by 1 base, with 2 bases between the two germline ends. Germline V CDR1 and CDR2: SGDLS, YYNGEE.

The chain employs TRBV30 and TRBJ1-5; D is unresolved. Germline lookup yields CDR1 GTSNPN and CDR2 SVGIG (reference sequence). This CDR3 contains 13 residues. Deletions cut 5 bases from V and 2 bases from J, with 10 bases between. Written as DNA, the CDR3 is TGTGCCTGGCAAAGCGGGGGCAATCAGCCCCAGCATTTT. Amino acids: CAWQSGGNQPQHF.

This rearrangement joins TRBV11-3 to TRBJ2-5; D call uncertain. Germline assignment: CDR1 SGHNT and CDR2 YENEEA. The V end lost 1 base, the J end lost 5 bases, and 8 bases lay between the germline ends. The CDR3 sequence is 13 residues long. The CDR3 DNA follows: TGTGCCAGCAGCTTAGTAGGGCGTGAGACCCAGTACTTC. Protein: CASSLVGRETQYF.

This clone occurred a few times. J is TRBJ2-1 and V is TRBV29-1; D may correspond to TRBD1 or TRBD2 (5 bases each). The germline V and J ends were trimmed by 6 bases and 3 bases, with 18 bases remaining between them. CDR3 size: 15 residues. Germline V CDR1 and CDR2: SQVTM, ANQGSEA. The CDR3 nucleotides read TGCAGCGTCTCAAACGTGGGACGGAACTACAATGAGCAGTTCTTC. As protein: CSVSNVGRNYNEQFF.

J is TRBJ2-3 and V is TRBV6-5; 12 nucleotides match TRBD2. Germline-derived CDR1 and CDR2 are MNHEY and SVGAGI. Germline trimming cut 4 bases from V and 2 bases from J; bases unmatched to any gene: 4. The CDR3 sequence is 16 residues long. DNA of the CDR3: TGTGCCAGCAGTTCCAGACTAGCGGGGGACACAGATACGCAGTATTTT. This gives the protein CASSSRLAGDTDTQYF.

A remark on this clone: This sample includes further DNA sequences coding for the same CDR3. The rearrangement links TRBV30 to TRBJ2-1, with a possible D match to TRBD2 (5 bases). The V end was cut by 0 bases, the J end by 9 bases, with 9 bases between. The germline gives CDR1 GTSNPN, CDR2 SVGIG (reference sequence). The CDR3 length is 12 residues. The CDR3 DNA follows: TGTGCCTGGAGTGTAGGACTGGGTGAGCAGTTCTTC. Encoded protein: CAWSVGLGEQFF. The full variable domain, with the rest looked up from reference TRBV30 and TRBJ2-1, is SQTIHQWPATLVQPVGSPLSLECTVEGTSNPNLYWYRQAAGRGLQLLFYSVGIGQISSEVPQNLSASRPQDRQFILSSKKLLLSDSGFYLCAWSVGLGEQFFGPGTRLTVL.

The V call is TRBV19, the J call TRBJ1-1; D is uncertain. Germline V gene data show CDR1 as LNHDA and CDR2 as SQIVND (reference sequence). The CDR3 is 15 amino acids. V lost 3 bases to trimming and J lost 0 bases, with 11 bases between them. The DNA of the CDR3 is TGTGCCAGTAGTATCTTGGGCTGGATGAACACTGAAGCTTTCTTT. The encoded protein is CASSILGWMNTEAFF.